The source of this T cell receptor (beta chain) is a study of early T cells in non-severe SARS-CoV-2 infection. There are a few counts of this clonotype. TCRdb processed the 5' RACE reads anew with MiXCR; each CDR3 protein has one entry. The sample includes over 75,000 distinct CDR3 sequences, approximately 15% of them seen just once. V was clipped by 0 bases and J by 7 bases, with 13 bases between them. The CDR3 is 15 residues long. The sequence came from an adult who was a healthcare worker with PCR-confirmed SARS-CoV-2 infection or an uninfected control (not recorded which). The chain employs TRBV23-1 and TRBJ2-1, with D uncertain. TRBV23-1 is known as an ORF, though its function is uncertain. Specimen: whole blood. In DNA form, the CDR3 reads TGCGCCAGCAGTCAATCTTTCCCTAAAGTGAATGAGCAGTTCTTC. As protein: CASSQSFPKVNEQFF.